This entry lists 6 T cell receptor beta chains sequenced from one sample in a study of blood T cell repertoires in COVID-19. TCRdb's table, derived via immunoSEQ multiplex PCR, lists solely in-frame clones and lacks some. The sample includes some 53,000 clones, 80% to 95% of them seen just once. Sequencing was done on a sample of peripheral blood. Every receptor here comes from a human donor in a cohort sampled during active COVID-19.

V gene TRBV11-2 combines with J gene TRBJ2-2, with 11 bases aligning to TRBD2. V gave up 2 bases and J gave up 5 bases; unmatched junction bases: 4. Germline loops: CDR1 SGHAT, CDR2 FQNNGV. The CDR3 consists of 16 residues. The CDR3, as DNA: TGTGCCAGCAGCTTACTAGCGGGAGGTGTTACCGGGGAGCTGTTTTTT. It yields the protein CASSLLAGGVTGELFF.

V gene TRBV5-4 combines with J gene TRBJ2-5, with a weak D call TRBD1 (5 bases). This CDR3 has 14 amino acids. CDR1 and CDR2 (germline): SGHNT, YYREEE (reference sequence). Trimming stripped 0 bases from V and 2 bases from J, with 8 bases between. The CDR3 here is CASSLDRLQETQYF. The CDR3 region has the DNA TGTGCCAGCAGCTTGGACAGGTTGCAAGAGACCCAGTACTTC.

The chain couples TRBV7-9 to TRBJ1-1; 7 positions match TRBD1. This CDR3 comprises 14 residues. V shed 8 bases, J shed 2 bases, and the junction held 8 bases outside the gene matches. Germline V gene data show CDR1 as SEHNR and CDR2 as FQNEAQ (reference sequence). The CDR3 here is CASGRTGGNTEAFF. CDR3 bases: TGTGCCAGCGGCCGGACAGGCGGCAACACTGAAGCTTTCTTT.

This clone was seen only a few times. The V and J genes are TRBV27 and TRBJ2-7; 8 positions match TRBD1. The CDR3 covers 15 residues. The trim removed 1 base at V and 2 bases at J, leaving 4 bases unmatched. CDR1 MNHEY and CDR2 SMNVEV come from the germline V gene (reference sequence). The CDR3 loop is CASSLWGTGPYEQYF. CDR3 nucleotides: TGTGCCAGCAGTTTATGGGGGACAGGACCCTACGAGCAGTACTTC.

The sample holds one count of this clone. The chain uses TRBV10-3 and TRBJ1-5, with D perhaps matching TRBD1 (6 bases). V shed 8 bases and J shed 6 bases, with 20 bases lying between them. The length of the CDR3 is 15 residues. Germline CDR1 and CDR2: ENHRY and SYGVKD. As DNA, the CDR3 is TGTGCCATCGCGGGGGCCGCGGAGATAGGTCAGCCCCAGCATTTT. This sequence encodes CAIAGAAEIGQPQHF.

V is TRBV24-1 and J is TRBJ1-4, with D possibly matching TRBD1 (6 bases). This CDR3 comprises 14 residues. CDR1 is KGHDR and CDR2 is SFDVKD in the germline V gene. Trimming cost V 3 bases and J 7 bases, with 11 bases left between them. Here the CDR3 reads CATSDGQGGEKLFF. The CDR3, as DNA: TGTGCCACCAGTGATGGGCAAGGGGGTGAAAAACTGTTTTTT.